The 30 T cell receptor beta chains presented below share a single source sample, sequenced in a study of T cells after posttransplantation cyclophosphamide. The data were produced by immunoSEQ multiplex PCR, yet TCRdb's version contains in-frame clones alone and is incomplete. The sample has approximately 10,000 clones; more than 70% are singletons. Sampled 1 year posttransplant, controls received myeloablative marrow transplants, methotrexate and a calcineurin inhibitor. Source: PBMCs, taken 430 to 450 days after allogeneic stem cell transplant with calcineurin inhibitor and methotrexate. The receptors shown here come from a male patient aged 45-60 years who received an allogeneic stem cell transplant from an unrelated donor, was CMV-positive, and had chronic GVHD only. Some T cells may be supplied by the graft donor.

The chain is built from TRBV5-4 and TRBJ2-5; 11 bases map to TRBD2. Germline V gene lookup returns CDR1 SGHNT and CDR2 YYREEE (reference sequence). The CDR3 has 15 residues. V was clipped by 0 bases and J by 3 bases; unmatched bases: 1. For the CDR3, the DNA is TGTGCCAGCAGCTTGGAACTAGCGGGGGAAGAGACCCAGTACTTC. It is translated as CASSLELAGEETQYF.

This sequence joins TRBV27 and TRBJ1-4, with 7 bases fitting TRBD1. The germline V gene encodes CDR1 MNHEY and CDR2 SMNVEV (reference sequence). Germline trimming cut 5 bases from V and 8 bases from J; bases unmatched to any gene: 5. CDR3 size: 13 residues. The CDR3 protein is CASSKQGREKLFF. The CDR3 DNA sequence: TGTGCCAGCAGTAAACAGGGGAGGGAAAAACTGTTTTTT.

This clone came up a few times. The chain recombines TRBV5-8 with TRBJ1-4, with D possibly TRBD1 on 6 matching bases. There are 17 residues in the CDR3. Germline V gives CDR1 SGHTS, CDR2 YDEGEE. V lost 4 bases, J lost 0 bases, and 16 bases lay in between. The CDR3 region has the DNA TGTGCCAGCAGCACCCGCTCGGCAGGGGCAACTAATGAAAAACTGTTTTTT. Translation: CASSTRSAGATNEKLFF.

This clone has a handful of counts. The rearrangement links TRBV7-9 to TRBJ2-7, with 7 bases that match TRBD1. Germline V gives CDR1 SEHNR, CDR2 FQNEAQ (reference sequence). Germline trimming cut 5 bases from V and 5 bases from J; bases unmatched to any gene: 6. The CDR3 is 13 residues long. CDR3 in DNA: TGTGCCAGCAGCGCTCGGGACAGCCACGAGCAGTACTTC. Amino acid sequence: CASSARDSHEQYF.

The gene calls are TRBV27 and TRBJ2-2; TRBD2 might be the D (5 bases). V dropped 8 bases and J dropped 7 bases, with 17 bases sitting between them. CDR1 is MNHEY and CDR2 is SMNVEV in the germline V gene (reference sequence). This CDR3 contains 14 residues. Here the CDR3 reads CASAPRGSVGELFF. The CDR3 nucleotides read TGTGCCAGCGCACCGAGAGGTAGCGTCGGGGAGCTGTTTTTT.

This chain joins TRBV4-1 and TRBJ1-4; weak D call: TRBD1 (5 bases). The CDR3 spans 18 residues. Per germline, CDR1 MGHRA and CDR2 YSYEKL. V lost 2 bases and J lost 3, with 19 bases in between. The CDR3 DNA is TGCGCCAGCAGCCAAACACGAACCGCCAGGGCCCCTAATGAAAAACTGTTTTTT. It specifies CASSQTRTARAPNEKLFF.

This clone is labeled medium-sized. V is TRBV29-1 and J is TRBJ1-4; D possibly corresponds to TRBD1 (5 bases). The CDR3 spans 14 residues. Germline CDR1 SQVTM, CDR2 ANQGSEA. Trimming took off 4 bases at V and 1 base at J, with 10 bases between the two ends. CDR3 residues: CSVGRDGTNEKLFF. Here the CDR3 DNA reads TGCAGCGTTGGGAGGGACGGAACTAATGAAAAACTGTTTTTT.

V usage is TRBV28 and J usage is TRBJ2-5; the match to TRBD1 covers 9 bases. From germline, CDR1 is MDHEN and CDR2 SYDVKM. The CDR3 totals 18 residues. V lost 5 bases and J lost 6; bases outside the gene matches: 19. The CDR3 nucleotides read TGTGCCAGCAGTCCTCCGGGACAGGGAGGGATGAAGAGAAAGACCCAGTACTTC. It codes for CASSPPGQGGMKRKTQYF.

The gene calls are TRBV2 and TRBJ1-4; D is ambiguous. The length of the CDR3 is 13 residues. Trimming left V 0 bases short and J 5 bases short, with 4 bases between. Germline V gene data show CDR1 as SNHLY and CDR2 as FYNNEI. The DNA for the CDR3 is TGTGCCAGCAGTGAAGCCAGAAATGAAAAACTGTTTTTT. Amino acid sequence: CASSEARNEKLFF.

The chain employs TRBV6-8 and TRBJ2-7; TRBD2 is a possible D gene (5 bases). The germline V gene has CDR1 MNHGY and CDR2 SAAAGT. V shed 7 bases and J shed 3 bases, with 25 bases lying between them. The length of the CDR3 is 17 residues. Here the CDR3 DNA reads TGTGCCAGCACCGAGAGGGTCATTACAGAAACGCACTACGAGCAGTACTTC. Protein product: CASTERVITETHYEQYF.

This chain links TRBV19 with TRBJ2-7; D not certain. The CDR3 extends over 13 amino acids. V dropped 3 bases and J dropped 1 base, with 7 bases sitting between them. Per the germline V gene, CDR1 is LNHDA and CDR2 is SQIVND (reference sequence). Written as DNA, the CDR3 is TGTGCCAGTAGTATGTTGGCTTCCTACGAGCAGTACTTC. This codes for CASSMLASYEQYF.

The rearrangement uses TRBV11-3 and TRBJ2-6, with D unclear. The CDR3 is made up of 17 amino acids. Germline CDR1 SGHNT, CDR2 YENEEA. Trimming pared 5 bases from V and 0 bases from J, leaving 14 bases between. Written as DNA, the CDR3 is TGTGCCAGCAGCCCTACCACCCTGCCCTCTGGGGCCAACGTCCTGACTTTC. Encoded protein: CASSPTTLPSGANVLTF.

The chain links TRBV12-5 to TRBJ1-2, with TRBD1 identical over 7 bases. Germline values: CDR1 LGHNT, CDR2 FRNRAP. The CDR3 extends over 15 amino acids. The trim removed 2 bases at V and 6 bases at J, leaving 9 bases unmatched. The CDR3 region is CASGLFPGTADGYTF. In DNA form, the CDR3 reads TGTGCTAGTGGTTTGTTCCCCGGGACAGCGGATGGCTACACCTTC.

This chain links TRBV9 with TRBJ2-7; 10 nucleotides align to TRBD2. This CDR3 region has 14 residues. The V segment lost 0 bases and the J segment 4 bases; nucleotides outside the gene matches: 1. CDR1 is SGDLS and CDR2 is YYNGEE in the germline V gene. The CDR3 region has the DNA TGTGCCAGCAGCGTAGGTAGCGGGAGGTACGAGCAGTACTTC. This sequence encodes CASSVGSGRYEQYF.

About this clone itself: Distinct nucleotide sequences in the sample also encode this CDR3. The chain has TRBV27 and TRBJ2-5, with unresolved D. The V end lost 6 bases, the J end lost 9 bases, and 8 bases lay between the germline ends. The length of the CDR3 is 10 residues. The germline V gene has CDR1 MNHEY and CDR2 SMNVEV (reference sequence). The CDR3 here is CASSPPAQYF. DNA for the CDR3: TGTGCCAGCAGCCCCCCCGCCCAGTACTTC.

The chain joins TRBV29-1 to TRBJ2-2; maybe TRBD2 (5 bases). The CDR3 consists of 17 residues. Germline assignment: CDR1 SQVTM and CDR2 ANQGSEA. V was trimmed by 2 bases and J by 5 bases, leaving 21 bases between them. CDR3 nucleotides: TGCAGCGTTGAACCCTCCCGCGGGCAGGAGGAGACCGGGGAGCTGTTTTTT. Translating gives CSVEPSRGQEETGELFF.

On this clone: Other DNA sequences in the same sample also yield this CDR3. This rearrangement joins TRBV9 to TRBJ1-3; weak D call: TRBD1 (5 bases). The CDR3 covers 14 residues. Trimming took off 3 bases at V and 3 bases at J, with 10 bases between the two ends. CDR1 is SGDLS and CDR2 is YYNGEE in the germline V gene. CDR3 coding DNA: TGTGCCAGCAGCGCGGGGGTCCATGGAAACACCATATATTTT. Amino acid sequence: CASSAGVHGNTIYF.

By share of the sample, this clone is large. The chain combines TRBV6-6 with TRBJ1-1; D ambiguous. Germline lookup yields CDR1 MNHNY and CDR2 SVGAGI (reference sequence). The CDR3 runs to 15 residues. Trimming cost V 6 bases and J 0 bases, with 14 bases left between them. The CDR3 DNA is TGTGCCAGCAGAAACCCGGCGGGGATGAACACTGAAGCTTTCTTT. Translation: CASRNPAGMNTEAFF.

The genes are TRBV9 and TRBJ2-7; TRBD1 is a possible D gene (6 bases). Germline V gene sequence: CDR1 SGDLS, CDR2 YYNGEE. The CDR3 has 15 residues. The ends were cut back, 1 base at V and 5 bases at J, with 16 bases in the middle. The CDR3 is CASSVIGGQLDEQYF. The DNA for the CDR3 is TGTGCCAGCAGCGTAATTGGCGGACAGCTCGACGAGCAGTACTTC.

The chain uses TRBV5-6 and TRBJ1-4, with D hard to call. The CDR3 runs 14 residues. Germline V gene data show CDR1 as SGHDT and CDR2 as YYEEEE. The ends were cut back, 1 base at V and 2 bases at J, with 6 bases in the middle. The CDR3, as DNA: TGTGCCAGCAGCTTGTGGAGGACTAATGAAAAACTGTTTTTT. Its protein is CASSLWRTNEKLFF.

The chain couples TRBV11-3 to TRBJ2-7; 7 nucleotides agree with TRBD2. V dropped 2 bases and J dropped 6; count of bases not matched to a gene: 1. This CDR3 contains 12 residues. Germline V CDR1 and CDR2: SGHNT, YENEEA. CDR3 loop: CASSLSGGEQYF. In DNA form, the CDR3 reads TGTGCCAGCAGCTTATCGGGGGGCGAGCAGTACTTC.

CDR3 amino acids: CASSYGDSYEQYF. The CDR3 DNA follows: TGTGCCAGCAGTTATGGTGACAGCTACGAGCAGTACTTC. The V call is TRBV6-6, the J call TRBJ2-7; the D gene is possibly TRBD1 (5 bases). The V and J ends lost 3 bases and 3 bases respectively, with 9 bases between them. Germline CDR1 and CDR2: MNHNY and SVGAGI (reference sequence). The length of the CDR3 is 13 residues.

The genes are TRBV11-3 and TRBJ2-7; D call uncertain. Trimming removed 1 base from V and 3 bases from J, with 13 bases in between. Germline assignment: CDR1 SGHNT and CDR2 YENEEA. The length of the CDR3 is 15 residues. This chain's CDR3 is CASSLGSASYYEQYF. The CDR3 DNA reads TGTGCCAGCAGCTTAGGGTCTGCATCCTACTACGAGCAGTACTTC.

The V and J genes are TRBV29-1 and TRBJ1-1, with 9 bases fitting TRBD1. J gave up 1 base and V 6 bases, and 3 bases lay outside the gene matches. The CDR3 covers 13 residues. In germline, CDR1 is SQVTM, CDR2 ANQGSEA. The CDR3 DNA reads TGCAGCGTGGCGGGACAGGGGAACACTGAAGCTTTCTTT. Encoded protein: CSVAGQGNTEAFF.

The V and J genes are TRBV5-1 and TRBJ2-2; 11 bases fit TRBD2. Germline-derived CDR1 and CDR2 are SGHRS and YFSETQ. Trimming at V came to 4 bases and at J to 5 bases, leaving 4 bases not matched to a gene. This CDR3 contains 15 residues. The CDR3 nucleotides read TGCGCCAGCAGCGCGACTAGCGGGGTTACCGGGGAGCTGTTTTTT. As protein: CASSATSGVTGELFF.

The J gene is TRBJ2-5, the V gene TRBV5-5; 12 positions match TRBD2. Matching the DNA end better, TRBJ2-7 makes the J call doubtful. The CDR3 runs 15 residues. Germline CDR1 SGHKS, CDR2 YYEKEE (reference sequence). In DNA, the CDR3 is TGTGCCAGCAGCCCCGGACTAGCGGGAATTTACGAGCAGTACTTC. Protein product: CASSPGLAGIYEQYF.

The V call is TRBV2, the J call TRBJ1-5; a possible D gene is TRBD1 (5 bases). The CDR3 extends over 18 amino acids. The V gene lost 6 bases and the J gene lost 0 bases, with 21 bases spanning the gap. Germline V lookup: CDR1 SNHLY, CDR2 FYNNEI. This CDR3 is CASSPTGYRKNSNQPQHF. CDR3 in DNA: TGTGCCAGCAGCCCCACTGGTTACAGGAAAAATAGCAATCAGCCCCAGCATTTT.

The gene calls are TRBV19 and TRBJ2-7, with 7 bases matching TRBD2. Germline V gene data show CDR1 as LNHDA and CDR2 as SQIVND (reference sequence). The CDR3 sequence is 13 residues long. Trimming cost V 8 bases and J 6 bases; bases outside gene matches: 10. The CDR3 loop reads CASGGTSVSEQYF. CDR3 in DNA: TGTGCCAGTGGGGGTACTAGCGTTTCCGAGCAGTACTTC.

CDR3 amino acids: CASTLGTPNYEQYF. The CDR3, as DNA: TGTGCCAGCACCCTCGGGACTCCAAACTACGAGCAGTACTTC. V and J are TRBV28 and TRBJ2-7; D possibly corresponds to TRBD2 (6 bases). Germline V gene sequence: CDR1 MDHEN, CDR2 SYDVKM. Trimming left V 7 bases short and J 3 bases short, with 16 bases between. CDR3 size: 14 residues.

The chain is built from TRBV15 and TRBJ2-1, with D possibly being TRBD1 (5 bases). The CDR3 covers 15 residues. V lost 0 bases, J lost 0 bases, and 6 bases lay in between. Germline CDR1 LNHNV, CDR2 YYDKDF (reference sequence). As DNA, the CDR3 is TGTGCCACCAGCAGAGACAGGGTCTCCTACAATGAGCAGTTCTTC. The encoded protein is CATSRDRVSYNEQFF.